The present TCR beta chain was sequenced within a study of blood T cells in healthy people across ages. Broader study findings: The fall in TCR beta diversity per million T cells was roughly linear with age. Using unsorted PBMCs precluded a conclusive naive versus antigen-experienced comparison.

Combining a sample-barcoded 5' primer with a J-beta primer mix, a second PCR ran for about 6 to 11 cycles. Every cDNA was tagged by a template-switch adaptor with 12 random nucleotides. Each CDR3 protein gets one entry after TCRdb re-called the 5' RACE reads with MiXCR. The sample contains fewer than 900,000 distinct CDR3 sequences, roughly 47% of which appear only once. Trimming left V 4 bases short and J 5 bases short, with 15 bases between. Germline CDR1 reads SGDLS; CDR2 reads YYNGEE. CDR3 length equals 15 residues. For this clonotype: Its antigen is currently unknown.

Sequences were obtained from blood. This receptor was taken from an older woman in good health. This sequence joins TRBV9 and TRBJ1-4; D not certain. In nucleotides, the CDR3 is TGTGCCAGCAGCCTAGGGATAGTGGGGAATGAAAAACTGTTTTTT. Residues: CASSLGIVGNEKLFF. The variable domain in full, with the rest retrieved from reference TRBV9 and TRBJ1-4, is DSGVTQTPKHLITATGQRVTLRCSPRSGDLSVYWYQQSLDQGLQFLIQYYNGEERAKGNILERFSAQQFPDLHSELNLSSLELGDSALYFCASSLGIVGNEKLFFGSGTQLSVL.